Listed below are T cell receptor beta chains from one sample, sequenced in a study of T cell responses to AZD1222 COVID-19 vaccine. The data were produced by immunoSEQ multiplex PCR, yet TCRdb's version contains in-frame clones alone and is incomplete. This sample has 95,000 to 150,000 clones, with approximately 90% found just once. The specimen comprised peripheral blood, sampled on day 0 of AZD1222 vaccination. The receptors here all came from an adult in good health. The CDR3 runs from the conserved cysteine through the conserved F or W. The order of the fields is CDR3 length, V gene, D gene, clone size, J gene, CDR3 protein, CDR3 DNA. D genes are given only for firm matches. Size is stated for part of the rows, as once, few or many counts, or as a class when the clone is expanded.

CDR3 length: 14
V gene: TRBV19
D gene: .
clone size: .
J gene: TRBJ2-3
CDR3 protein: CASSSLTGTDTQYF
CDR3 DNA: TGTGCCAGTAGTTCTTTGACAGGCACAGATACGCAGTATTTT

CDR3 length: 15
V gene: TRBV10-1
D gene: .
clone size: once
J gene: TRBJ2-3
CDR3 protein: CASSGGRETTDTQYF
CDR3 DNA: TGCGCCAGCAGCGGGGGGCGGGAAACGACAGATACGCAGTATTTT

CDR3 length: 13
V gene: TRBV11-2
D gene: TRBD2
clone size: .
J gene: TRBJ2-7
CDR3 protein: CASSSTSSGEQYF
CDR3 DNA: TGTGCCAGCAGCTCGACTAGTAGCGGGGAGCAGTACTTC

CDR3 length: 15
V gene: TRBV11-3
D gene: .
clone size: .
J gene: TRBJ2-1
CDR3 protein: CASSLGRATYNEQFF
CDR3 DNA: TGTGCCAGCAGCTTAGGGCGGGCGACCTACAATGAGCAGTTCTTC

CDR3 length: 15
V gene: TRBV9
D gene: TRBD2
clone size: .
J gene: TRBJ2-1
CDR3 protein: CASSVLAGGPNEQFF
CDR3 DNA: TGTGCCAGCAGCGTACTAGCGGGGGGACCCAATGAGCAGTTCTTC

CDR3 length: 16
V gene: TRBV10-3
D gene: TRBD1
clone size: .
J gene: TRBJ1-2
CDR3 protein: CAISPPDRVGMRGYTF
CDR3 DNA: TGTGCCATCAGTCCTCCGGACAGGGTTGGTATGCGAGGCTACACCTTC

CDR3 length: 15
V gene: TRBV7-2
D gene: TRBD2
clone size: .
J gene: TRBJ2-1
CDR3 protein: CASSLSGGLYNEQFF
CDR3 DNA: TGTGCCAGCAGCTTAAGCGGGGGACTTTACAATGAGCAGTTCTTC

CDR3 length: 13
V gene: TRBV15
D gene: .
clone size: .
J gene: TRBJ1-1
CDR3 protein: CATSRGGITEAFF
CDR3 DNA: TGTGCCACCAGCAGAGGAGGAATAACTGAAGCTTTCTTT

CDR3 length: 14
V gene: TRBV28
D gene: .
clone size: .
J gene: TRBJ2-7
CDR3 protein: CASSWSGSTNEQYF
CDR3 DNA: TGTGCCAGCAGTTGGTCCGGGAGTACCAACGAGCAGTACTTC

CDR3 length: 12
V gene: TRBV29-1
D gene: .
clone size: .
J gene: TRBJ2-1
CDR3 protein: CSVGRAYNEQFF
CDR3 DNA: TGCAGCGTTGGGCGGGCCTACAATGAGCAGTTCTTC

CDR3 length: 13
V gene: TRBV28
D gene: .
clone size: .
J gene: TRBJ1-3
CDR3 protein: CASGSGRENTIYF
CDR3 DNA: TGTGCCAGCGGTTCGGGGCGCGAAAACACCATATATTTT

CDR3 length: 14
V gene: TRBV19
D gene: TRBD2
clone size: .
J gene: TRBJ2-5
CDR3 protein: CASSTSGRLETQYF
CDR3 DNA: TGTGCCAGTAGTACAAGCGGGAGACTAGAGACCCAGTACTTC

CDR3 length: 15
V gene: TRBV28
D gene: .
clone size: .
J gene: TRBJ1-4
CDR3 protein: CASSPQGFANEKLFF
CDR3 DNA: TGTGCCAGCAGTCCTCAGGGGTTTGCGAATGAAAAACTGTTTTTT

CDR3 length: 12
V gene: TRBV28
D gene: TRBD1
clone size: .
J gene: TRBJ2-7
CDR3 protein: CASSKDRAQQYF
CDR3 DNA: TGTGCCAGCAGTAAAGACAGGGCGCAGCAGTACTTC

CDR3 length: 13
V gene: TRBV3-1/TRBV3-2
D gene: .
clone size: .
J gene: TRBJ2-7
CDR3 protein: CASSQNGDSEQYF
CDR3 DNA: TGTGCCAGCAGCCAGAACGGGGACTCCGAGCAGTACTTC

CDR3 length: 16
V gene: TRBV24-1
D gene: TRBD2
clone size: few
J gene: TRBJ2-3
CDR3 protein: CATSDLGLAGTDTQYF
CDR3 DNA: TGTGCCACCAGTGATCTCGGACTAGCGGGAACAGATACGCAGTATTTT

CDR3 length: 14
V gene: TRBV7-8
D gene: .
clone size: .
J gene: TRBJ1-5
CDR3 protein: CASSLGGVNQPQHF
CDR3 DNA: TGTGCCAGCAGCCTCGGGGGGGTAAATCAGCCCCAGCATTTT

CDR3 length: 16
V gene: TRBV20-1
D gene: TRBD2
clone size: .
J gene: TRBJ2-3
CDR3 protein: CSASRTSGRATDTQYF
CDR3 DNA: TGCAGTGCTAGTCGGACTAGCGGGAGGGCCACAGATACGCAGTATTTT

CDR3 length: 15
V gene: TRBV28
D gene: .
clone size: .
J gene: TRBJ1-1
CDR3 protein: CASSLGDRGATEAFF
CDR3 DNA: TGTGCCAGCAGTTTAGGGGACCGAGGGGCCACTGAAGCTTTCTTT

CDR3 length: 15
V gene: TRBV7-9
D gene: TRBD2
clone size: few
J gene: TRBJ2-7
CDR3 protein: CASSPYSGLAGEQYF
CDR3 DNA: TGTGCCAGCAGCCCTTACTCGGGACTAGCGGGGGAGCAGTACTTC

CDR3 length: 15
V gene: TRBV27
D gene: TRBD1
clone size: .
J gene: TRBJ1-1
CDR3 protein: CASSFSTGGDTEAFF
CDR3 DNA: TGTGCCAGCAGTTTTTCGACAGGGGGGGACACTGAAGCTTTCTTT

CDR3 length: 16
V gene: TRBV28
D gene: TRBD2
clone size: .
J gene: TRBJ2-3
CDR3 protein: CASSLGTSGDTDTQYF
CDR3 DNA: TGTGCCAGCAGTTTGGGGACTAGCGGAGACACAGATACGCAGTATTTT

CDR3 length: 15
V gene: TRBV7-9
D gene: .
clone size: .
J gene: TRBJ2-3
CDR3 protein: CASSRIATQADTQYF
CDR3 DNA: TGTGCCAGCAGCAGGATCGCTACCCAGGCAGATACGCAGTATTTT

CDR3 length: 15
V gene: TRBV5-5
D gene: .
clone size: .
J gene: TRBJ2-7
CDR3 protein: CASSYVGGRNYEQYF
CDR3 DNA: TGTGCCAGCAGCTACGTTGGGGGGAGAAACTACGAGCAGTACTTC

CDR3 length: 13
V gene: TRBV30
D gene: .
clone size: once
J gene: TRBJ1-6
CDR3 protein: CACQGIRNSPLHF
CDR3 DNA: TGTGCCTGTCAGGGAATTCGGAATTCACCCCTCCACTTT

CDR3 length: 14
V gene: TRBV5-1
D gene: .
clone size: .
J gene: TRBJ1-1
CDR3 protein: CASSPQGFDTEAFF
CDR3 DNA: TGCGCCAGCAGCCCCCAGGGATTTGACACTGAAGCTTTCTTT

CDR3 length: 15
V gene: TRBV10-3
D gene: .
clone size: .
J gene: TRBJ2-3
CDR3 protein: CAISKGLTSTDTQYF
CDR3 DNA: TGTGCCATCAGCAAGGGACTGACTAGCACAGATACGCAGTATTTT

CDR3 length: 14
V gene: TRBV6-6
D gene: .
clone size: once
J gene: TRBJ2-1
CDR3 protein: CASRAAGGDNEQFF
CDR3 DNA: TGTGCCAGCAGGGCCGCGGGCGGTGACAATGAGCAGTTCTTC

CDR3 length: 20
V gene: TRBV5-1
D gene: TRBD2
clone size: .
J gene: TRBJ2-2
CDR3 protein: CATPKGDGGLAGMSTGELFF
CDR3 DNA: TGCGCCACCCCGAAGGGGGACGGTGGACTAGCGGGAATGAGCACCGGGGAGCTGTTTTTT

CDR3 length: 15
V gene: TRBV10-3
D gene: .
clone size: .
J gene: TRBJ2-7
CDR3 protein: CAIRDFRDNSYEQYF
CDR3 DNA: TGTGCCATCAGGGACTTCCGGGACAACTCCTACGAGCAGTACTTC

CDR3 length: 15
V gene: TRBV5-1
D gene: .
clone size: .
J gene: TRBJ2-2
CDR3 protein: CASSLLSGSIGELFF
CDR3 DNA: TGCGCCAGCAGCTTGTTGTCAGGGTCCATAGGGGAGCTGTTTTTT

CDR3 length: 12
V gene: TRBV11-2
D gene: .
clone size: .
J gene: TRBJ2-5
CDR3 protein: CASSVGQETQYF
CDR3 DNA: TGTGCCAGCAGCGTCGGACAGGAGACCCAGTACTTC

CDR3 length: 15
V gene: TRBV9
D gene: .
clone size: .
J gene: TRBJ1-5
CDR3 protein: CASSPGDGPNQPQHF
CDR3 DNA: TGTGCCAGCAGCCCGGGGGACGGACCCAATCAGCCCCAGCATTTT

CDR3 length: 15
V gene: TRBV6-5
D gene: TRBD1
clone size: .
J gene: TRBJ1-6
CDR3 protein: CASRDREAVNSPLHF
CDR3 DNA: TGTGCCAGCAGGGACAGGGAAGCTGTGAATTCACCCCTCCACTTT

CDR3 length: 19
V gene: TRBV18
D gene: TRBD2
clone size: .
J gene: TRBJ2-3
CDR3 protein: CASSAGTSGIRPSTDTQYF
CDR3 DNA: TGTGCCAGCTCGGCCGGGACTAGCGGAATAAGGCCTAGCACAGATACGCAGTATTTT

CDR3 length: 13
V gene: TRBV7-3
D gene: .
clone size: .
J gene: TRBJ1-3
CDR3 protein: CASSSGPGHTIYF
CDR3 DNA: TGTGCCAGCAGCTCGGGACCTGGACACACCATATATTTT

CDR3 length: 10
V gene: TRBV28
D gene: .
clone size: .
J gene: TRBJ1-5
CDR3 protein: CASSFQPQHF
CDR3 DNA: TGTGCCAGCAGTTTCCAGCCCCAGCATTTT

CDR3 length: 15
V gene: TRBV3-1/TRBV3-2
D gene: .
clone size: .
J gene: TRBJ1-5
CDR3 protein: CASSRSGQGNQPQHF
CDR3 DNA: TGTGCCAGCAGCCGTTCGGGGCAGGGTAATCAGCCCCAGCATTTT

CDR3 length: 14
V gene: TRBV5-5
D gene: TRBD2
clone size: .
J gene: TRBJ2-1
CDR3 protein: CASSRLAGANEQFF
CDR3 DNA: TGTGCCAGCAGCCGACTAGCGGGGGCGAATGAGCAGTTCTTC

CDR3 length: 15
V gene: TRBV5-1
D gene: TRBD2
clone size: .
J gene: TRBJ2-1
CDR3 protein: CASSTSGTSYNEQFF
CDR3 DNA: TGCGCCAGCAGCACTAGCGGTACCTCCTACAATGAGCAGTTCTTC

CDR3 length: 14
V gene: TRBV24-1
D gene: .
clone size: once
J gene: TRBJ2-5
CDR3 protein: CATSDLVEQETQYF
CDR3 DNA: TGTGCCACCAGTGATTTGGTAGAGCAAGAGACCCAGTACTTC

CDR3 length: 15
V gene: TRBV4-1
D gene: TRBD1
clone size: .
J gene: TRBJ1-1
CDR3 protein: CASSQVYRGWTEAFF
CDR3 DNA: TGCGCCAGCAGCCAAGTCTACAGGGGGTGGACTGAAGCTTTCTTT

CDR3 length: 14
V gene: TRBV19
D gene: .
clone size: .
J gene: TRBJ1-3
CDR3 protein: CASSHQGPGNTIYF
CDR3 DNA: TGTGCCAGTAGTCATCAAGGGCCTGGAAACACCATATATTTT

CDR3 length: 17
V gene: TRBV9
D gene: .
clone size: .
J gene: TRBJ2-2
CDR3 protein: CASSVGASATNTGELFF
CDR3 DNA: TGTGCCAGCAGCGTAGGGGCTAGCGCTACGAACACCGGGGAGCTGTTTTTT

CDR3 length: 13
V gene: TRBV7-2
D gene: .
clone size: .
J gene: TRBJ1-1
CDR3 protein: CASTQGQGVEAFF
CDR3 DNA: TGTGCCAGCACCCAGGGGCAGGGTGTTGAAGCTTTCTTT

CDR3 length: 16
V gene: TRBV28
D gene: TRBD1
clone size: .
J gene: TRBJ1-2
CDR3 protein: CASSDWTGGTNYGYTF
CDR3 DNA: TGTGCCAGCAGTGACTGGACAGGGGGCACGAACTATGGCTACACCTTC